The clone carrying this T cell receptor (beta chain) was observed a single time. Repertoires were generated with immunoSEQ multiplex PCR, while TCRdb's copy carries only in-frame clones and drops some. The profile shows under 200,000 clones, 91% of them singletons. The source of the sample is a study of control samples from healthy donors and cancer patients. The sequencing sample was made of blood. This TCR was sampled from a woman aged 30 to 39 in good health.

The CDR3 coding sequence is TGTGCCAGCAGCTTCGGACAGGGGAGCACTGAAGCTTTCTTT. As protein: CASSFGQGSTEAFF. The chain recombines TRBV13 with TRBJ1-1; 9 nucleotides align to TRBD1. The CDR3 covers 14 residues. Germline CDR1 is PRHDT and CDR2 is FYEKMQ (reference sequence). Unmatched junction bases numbered 3, after V lost 3 bases and J lost 4 bases. Full variable domain (missing parts from reference TRBV13 and TRBJ1-1): AAGVIQSPRHLIKEKRETATLKCYPIPRHDTVYWYQQGPGQDPQFLISFYEKMQSDKGSIPDRFSAQQFSDYHSELNMSSLELGDSALYFCASSFGQGSTEAFFGQGTRLTVV.